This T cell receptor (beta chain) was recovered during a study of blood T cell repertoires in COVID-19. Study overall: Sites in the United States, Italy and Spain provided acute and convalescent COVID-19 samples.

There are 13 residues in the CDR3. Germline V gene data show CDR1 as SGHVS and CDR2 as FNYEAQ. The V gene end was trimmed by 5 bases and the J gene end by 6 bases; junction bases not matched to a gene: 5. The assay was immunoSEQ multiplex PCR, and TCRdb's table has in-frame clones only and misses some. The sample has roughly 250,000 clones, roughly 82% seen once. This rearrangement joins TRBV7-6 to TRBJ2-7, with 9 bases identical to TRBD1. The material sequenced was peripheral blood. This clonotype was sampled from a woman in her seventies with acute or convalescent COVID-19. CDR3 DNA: TGTGCCAGCAGCGGGGGGACAGGGTTCGAGCAGTACTTC. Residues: CASSGGTGFEQYF. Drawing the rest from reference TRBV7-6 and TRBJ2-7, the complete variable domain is GAGVSQSPRYKVTKRGQDVALRCDPISGHVSLYWYRQALGQGPEFLTYFNYEAQQDKSGLPNDRFSAERPEGSISTLTIQRTEQRDSAMYRCASSGGTGFEQYFGPGTRLTVT.